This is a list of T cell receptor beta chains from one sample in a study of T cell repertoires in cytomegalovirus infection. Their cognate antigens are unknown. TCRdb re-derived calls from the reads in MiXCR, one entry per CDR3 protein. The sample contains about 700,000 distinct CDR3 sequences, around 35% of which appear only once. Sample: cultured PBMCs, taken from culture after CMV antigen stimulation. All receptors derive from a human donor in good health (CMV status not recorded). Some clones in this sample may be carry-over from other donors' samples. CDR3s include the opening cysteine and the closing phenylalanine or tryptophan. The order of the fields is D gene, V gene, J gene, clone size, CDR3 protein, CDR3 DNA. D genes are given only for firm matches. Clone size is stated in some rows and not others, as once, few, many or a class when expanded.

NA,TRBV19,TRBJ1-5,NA,CASSSDILNQPQHF,TGTGCCAGTAGCTCGGACATACTCAATCAGCCCCAGCATTTT
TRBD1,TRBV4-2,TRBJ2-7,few,CASSQAKGASYEQYF,TGTGCCAGCAGCCAAGCAAAGGGGGCAAGCTACGAGCAGTACTTC
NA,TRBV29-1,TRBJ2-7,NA,CSVTSHPPYEQYF,TGCAGCGTTACTTCGCACCCACCCTACGAGCAGTACTTC
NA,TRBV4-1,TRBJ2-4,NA,CASSQFTALAKNIQYF,TGCGCCAGCAGCCAGTTTACGGCTCTAGCCAAAAACATTCAGTACTTC
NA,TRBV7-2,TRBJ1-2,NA,CASSLEGGGGRDGYTF,TGTGCCAGCAGCTTAGAGGGGGGGGGGGGTCGGGATGGCTACACCTTC
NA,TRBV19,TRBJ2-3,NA,CASSILGAKTDTQYF,TGTGCCAGTAGTATATTAGGGGCGAAGACAGATACGCAGTATTTT
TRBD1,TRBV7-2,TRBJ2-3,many,CACKGAMITDTQYF,TGTGCCTGTAAGGGGGCTATGATCACAGATACGCAGTATTTT
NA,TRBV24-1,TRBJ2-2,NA,CATSDFSVITGELFF,TGTGCCACCAGTGATTTTTCGGTTATCACCGGGGAGCTGTTTTTT
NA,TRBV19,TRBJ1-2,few,CASSIDSTYGYTF,TGTGCCAGTAGTATCGACTCTACCTATGGCTACACCTTC
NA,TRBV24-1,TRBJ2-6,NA,CATSDRSGANVLTF,TGTGCCACCAGTGACCGCTCTGGGGCCAACGTCCTGACTTTC
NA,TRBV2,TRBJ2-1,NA,CASSSSGTREQFF,TGTGCCAGCAGTTCCTCCGGGACTCGAGAGCAGTTCTTC
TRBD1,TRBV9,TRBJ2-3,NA,CASSRDRRGDTQYF,TGTGCCAGCAGCCGGGACAGGCGGGGAGATACGCAGTATTTT
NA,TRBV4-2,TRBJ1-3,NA,CASSLRLGLSGNTIYF,TGTGCCAGCAGCCTCCGCCTGGGGCTCTCTGGAAACACCATATATTTT
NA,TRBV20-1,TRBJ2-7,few,CSARDQGHISYEQYF,TGCAGTGCTAGAGATCAGGGACACATCTCCTACGAGCAGTACTTC
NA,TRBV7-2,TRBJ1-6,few,CASSSVGEGFYNSPLHF,TGTGCCAGCAGCTCCGTCGGCGAAGGGTTCTATAATTCACCCCTCCACTTT
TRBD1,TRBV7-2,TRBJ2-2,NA,CASNKDRVTGELFF,TGTGCCAGCAACAAAGACAGGGTCACCGGGGAGCTGTTTTTT
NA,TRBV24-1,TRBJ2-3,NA,CATSDTGPTDTQYF,TGTGCCACCAGTGATACTGGCCCCACAGATACGCAGTATTTT
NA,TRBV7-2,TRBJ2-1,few,CASSLTYEGEQFF,TGTGCCAGCAGCTTGACATATGAGGGTGAGCAGTTCTTC
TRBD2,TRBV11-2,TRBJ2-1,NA,CASSLTIAGGTYNEQFF,TGTGCCAGCAGCTTGACTATAGCGGGAGGGACCTACAATGAGCAGTTCTTC
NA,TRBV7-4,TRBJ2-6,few,CASSLNIGFGANVLTF,TGTGCCAGCAGCTTAAACATAGGGTTCGGGGCCAACGTCCTGACTTTC
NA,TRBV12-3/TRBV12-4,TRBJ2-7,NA,CASSSHRRSYEQYF,TGTGCCAGCAGTTCCCACAGGCGCTCCTACGAGCAGTACTTC
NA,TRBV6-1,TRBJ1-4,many,CASRRQVADEKLFF,TGTGCCAGCAGAAGACAAGTAGCGGATGAAAAACTGTTTTTT
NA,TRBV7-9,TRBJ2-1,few,CASSSSGWQFF,TGTGCCAGCAGCTCAAGCGGGTGGCAGTTCTTC
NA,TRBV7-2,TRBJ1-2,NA,CASSVGTPILNYGYTF,TGTGCCAGCAGCGTCGGGACACCAATACTCAACTATGGCTACACCTTC
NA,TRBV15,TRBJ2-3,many,CATRRGTSPADTQYF,TGTGCCACCCGGAGGGGAACTAGTCCCGCAGATACGCAGTATTTT
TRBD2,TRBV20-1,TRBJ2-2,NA,CSARDDTSGGYGELFF,TGCAGTGCTAGAGATGACACTAGCGGGGGGTATGGGGAGCTGTTTTTT
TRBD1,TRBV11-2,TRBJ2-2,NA,CASSQDRGIGELFF,TGTGCCAGCAGCCAGGACAGGGGCATCGGGGAGCTGTTTTTT
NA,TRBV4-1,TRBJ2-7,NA,CASSQEVGYEQYF,TGCGCCAGCAGCCAAGAGGTGGGCTACGAGCAGTACTTC
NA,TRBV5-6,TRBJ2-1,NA,CASSAQEEQFF,TGTGCCAGCAGCGCGCAGGAGGAGCAGTTCTTC
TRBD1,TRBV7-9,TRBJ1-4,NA,CASSFAPGQGDEKLFF,TGTGCCAGCAGCTTTGCTCCGGGACAGGGAGATGAAAAACTGTTTTTT
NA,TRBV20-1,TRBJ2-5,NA,CSAVADQNFQETQYF,TGCAGTGCTGTAGCGGATCAAAACTTTCAAGAGACCCAGTACTTC
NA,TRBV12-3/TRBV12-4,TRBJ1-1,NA,CASSLGQVGAFF,TGTGCCAGCAGTTTAGGGCAGGTTGGAGCTTTCTTT
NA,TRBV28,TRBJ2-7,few,CASKTGLVYEQYF,TGTGCCAGCAAAACAGGGTTGGTTTACGAGCAGTACTTC
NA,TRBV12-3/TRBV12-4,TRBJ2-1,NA,CASSTRSEQFF,TGTGCCAGCAGTACCCGGAGTGAGCAGTTCTTC
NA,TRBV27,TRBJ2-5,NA,CASSFSGVYQETQYF,TGTGCCAGCAGTTTTTCGGGGGTGTACCAAGAGACCCAGTACTTC
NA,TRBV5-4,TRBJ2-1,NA,CTSSIPGGATSSYNEQFF,TGTACCAGCAGCATCCCGGGGGGCGCGACAAGCTCCTACAATGAGCAGTTCTTC
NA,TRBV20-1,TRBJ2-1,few,CSAKPPRLFNEQFF,TGCAGTGCCAAGCCCCCAAGGCTTTTCAATGAGCAGTTCTTC
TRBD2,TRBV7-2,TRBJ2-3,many,CASSLMSSSGPPVDTQYF,TGTGCCAGCAGCTTAATGAGCTCTAGCGGTCCCCCTGTGGATACGCAGTATTTT
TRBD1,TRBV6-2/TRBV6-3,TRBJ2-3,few,CASRQGASTDTQYF,TGTGCCAGCAGACAGGGGGCCTCCACAGATACGCAGTATTTT
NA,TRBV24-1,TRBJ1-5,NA,CATSEDGRSGNQPQHF,TGTGCCACCAGTGAGGACGGCCGGTCGGGCAATCAGCCCCAGCATTTT